The following is a T cell receptor (beta chain) sequence with its context. These data originate in a study of PD-L1 blockade in urothelial cancer. Spiking each PCR with synthetic TCR analog templates was performed. Profiling relied on immunoSEQ multiplex PCR, and the TCRdb table lists in-frame clones only, not all of them. The sample comprises 50,000 or so clones, more than 75% of which are singletons, and 10% rests with the top ten. The CDR3 is 15 amino acids. Germline loops: CDR1 KGHSH, CDR2 LQKENI. Trimming shortened V by 3 bases and J by 4 bases, and 13 bases separated the two germline ends. Time point in this sample: peripheral blood 6 weeks after treatment start.

The sample in question was PBMCs, obtained around atezolizumab (anti-PD-L1) treatment. This chain links TRBV18 with TRBJ1-5, with TRBD1 as a possible D gene (5 bases). The clonotype was recovered from a man between 60 and 75 years old with urothelial cancer. Here the CDR3 reads CASSPRLGTNQPQHF. The CDR3 nucleotides read TGTGCCAGCTCACCCCGACTTGGGACTAATCAGCCCCAGCATTTT.